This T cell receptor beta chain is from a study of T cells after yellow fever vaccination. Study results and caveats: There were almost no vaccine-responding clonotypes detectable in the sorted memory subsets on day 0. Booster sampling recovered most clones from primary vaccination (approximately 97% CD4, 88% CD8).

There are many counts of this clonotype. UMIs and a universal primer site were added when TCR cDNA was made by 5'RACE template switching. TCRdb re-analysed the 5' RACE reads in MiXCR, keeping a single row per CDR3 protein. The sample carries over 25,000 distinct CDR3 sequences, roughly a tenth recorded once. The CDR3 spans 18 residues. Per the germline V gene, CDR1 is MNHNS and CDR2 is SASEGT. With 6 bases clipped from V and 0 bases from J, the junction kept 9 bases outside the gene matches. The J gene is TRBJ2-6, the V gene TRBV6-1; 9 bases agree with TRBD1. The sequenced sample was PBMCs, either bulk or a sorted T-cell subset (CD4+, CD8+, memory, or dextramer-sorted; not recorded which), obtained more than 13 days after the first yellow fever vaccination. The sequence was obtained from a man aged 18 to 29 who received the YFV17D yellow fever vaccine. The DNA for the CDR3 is TGTGCCAGCAGGGATCACGGACAGGGGAGCTCTGGGGCCAACGTCCTGACTTTC. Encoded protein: CASRDHGQGSSGANVLTF.